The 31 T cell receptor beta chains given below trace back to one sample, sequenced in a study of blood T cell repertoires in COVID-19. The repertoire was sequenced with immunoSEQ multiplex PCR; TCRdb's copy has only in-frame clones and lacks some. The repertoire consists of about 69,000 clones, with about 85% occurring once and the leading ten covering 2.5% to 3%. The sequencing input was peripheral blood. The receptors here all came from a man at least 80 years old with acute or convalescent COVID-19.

The CDR3 sequence is CASSQVPGGVDGYTF. CDR3 nucleotide sequence: TGTGCCAGCAGCCAAGTGCCAGGGGGCGTAGATGGCTACACCTTC. The chain is built from TRBV3-1 (or the pseudogene TRBV3-2) and TRBJ1-2, with 8 bases lining up with TRBD1. Germline values: CDR1 LGHDT, CDR2 YNNKEL (reference sequence). The V gene end was trimmed by 1 base and the J gene end by 6 bases; junction bases not matched to a gene: 7. This CDR3 spans 15 amino acids.

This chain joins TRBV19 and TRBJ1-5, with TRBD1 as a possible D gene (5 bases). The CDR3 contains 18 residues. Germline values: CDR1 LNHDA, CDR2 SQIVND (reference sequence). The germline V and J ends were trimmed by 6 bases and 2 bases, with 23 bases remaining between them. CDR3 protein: CASRGGSLSLGGNQPQHF. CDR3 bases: TGTGCCAGTAGGGGGGGGTCTTTGAGTTTGGGTGGCAATCAGCCCCAGCATTTT.

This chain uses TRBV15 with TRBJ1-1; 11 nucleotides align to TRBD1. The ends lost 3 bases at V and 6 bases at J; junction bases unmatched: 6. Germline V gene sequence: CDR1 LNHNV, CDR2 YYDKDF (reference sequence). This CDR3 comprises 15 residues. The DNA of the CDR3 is TGTGCCACCAGCAGGACCCCGGGACAGGGGGCTGAAGCTTTCTTT. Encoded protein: CATSRTPGQGAEAFF.

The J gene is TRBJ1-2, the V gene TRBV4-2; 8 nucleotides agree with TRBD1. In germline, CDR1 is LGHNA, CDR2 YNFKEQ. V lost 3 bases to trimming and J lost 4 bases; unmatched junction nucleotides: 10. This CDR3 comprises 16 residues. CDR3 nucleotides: TGTGCCAGCAGCCAGGAAGGACAGGGAAGGAGCTATGGCTACACCTTC. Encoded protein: CASSQEGQGRSYGYTF.

The CDR3 DNA is TGTGCCAGCATATCACAGGGGGAAGCTTTCTTT. Protein product: CASISQGEAFF. This chain links TRBV3-1 (or the pseudogene TRBV3-2) with TRBJ1-1; 7 bases align to TRBD1. The trim removed 7 bases at V and 8 bases at J, leaving 4 bases unmatched. Per the germline V gene, CDR1 is LGHDT and CDR2 is YNNKEL (reference sequence). The CDR3 contains 11 residues.

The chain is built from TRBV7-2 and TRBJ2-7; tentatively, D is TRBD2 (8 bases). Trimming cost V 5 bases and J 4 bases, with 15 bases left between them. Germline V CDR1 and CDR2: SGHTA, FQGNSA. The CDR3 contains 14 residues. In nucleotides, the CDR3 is TGTGCCAGCAGCCAACGGGAGGGGGCTTACGAGCAGTACTTC. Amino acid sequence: CASSQREGAYEQYF.

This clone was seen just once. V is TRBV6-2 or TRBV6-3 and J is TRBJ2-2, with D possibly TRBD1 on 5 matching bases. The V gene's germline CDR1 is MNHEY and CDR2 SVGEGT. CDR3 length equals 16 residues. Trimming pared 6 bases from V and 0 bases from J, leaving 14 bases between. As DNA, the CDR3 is TGTGCCAGCAGCCCGAACAGGATCGCGAACACCGGGGAGCTGTTTTTT. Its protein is CASSPNRIANTGELFF.

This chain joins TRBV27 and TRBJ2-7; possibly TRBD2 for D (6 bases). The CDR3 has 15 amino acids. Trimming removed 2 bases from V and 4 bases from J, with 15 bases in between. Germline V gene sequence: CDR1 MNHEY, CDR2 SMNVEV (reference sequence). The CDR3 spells CASSLRGTVGYEQYF. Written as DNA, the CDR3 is TGTGCCAGCAGTTTACGGGGGACTGTGGGTTACGAGCAGTACTTC.

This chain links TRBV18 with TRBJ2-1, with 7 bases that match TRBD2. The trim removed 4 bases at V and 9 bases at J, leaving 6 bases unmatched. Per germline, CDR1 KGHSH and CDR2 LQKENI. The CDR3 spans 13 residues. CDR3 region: CASSLSTGGEQFF. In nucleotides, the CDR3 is TGTGCCAGCTCACTAAGTACGGGAGGTGAGCAGTTCTTC.

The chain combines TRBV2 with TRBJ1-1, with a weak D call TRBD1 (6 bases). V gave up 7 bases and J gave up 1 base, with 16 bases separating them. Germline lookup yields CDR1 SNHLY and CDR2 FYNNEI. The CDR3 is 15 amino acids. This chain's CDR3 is CASNPRTDPNTEAFF. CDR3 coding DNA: TGTGCCAGCAATCCCCGGACAGACCCGAACACTGAAGCTTTCTTT.

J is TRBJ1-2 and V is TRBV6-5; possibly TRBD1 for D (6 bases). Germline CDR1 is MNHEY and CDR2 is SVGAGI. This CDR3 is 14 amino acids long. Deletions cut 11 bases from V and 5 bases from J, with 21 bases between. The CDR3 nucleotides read TGTGCCTTATCGGGGGGCCTCGTGGGGTATGGCTACACCTTC. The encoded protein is CALSGGLVGYGYTF.

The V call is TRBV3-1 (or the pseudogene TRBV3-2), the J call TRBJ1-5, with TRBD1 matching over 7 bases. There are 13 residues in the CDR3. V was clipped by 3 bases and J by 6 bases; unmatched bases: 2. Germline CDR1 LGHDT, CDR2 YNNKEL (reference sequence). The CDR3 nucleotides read TGTGCCAGCAGCCAGGGGACAGTTCAGCCCCAGCATTTT. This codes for CASSQGTVQPQHF.

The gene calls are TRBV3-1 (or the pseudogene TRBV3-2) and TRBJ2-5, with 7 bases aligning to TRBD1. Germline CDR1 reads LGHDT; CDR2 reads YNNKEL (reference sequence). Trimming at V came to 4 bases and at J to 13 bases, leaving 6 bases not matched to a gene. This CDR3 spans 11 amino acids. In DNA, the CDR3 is TGTGCCAGCAGCCTCGGACAGGCCGGGTACTTC. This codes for CASSLGQAGYF.

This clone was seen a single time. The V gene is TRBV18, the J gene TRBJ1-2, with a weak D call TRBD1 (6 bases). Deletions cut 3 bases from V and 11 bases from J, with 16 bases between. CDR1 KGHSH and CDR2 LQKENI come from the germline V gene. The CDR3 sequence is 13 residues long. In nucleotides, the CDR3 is TGTGCCAGCTCACCGGACCAACAGGGAAAATACACCTTC. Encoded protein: CASSPDQQGKYTF.

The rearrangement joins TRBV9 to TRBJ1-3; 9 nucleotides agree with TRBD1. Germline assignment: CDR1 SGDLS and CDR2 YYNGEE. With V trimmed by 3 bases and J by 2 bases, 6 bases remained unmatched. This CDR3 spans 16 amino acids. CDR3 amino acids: CASSGGQGFTGNTIYF. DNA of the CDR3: TGTGCCAGCAGCGGCGGACAGGGGTTTACTGGAAACACCATATATTTT. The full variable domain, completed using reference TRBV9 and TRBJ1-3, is DSGVTQTPKHLITATGQRVTLRCSPRSGDLSVYWYQQSLDQGLQFLIQYYNGEERAKGNILERFSAQQFPDLHSELNLSSLELGDSALYFCASSGGQGFTGNTIYFGEGSWLTVV.

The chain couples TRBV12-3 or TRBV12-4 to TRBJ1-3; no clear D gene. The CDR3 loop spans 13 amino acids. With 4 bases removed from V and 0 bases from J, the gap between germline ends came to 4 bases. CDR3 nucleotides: TGTGCCAGCAGTTCCTACTCTGGAAACACCATATATTTT. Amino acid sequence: CASSSYSGNTIYF.

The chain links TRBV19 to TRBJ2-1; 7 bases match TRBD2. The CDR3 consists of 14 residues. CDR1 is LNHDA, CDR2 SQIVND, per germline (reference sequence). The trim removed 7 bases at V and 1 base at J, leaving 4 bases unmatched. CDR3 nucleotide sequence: TGTGCCAGTAAGCTAGCGGTTTCCTACAATGAGCAGTTCTTC. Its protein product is CASKLAVSYNEQFF.

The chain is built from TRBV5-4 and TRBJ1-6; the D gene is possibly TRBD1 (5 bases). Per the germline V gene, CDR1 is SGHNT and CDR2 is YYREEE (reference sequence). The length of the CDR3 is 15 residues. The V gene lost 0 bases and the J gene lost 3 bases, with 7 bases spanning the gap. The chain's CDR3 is CASSLGGRYNSPLHF. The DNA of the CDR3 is TGTGCCAGCAGCTTGGGGGGCCGCTATAATTCACCCCTCCACTTT.

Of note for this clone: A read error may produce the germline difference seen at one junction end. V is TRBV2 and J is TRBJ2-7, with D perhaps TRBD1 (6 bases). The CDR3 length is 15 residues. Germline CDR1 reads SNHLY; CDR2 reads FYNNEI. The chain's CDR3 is CARLIRRDTVYGQYF. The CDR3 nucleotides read TGTGCCAGACTGATACGCCGGGACACGGTCTACGGGCAGTACTTC.

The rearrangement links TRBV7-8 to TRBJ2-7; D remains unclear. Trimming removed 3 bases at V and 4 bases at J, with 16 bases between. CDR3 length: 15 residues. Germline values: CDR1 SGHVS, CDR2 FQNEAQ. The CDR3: CASSLQVVVDYEQYF. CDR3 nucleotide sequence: TGTGCCAGCAGCTTGCAGGTCGTTGTGGATTACGAGCAGTACTTC.

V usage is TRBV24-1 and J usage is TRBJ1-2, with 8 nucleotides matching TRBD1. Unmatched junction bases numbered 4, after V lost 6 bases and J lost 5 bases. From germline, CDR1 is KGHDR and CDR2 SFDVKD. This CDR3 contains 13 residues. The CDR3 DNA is TGTGCCACCAGTCCAGGGGGCGGATATGGCTACACCTTC. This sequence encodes CATSPGGGYGYTF.

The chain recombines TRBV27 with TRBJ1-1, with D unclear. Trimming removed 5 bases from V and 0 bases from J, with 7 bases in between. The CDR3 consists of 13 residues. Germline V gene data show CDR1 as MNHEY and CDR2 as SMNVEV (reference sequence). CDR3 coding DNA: TGTGCCAGCAGTACCAGTTTGAACACTGAAGCTTTCTTT. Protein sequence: CASSTSLNTEAFF.

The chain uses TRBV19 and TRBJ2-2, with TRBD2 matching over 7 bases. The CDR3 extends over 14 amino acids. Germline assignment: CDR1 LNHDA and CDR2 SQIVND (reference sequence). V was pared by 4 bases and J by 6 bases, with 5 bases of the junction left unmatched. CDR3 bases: TGTGCCAGTAGTACCCTGGGGGGGGCCGGGGAGCTGTTTTTT. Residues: CASSTLGGAGELFF.

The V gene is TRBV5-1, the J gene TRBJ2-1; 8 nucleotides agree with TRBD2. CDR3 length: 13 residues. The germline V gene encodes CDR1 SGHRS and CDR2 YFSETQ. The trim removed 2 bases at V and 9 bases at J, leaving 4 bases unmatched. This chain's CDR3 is CASSFLAGSEQFF. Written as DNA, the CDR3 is TGCGCCAGCAGCTTTTTAGCGGGAAGTGAGCAGTTCTTC.

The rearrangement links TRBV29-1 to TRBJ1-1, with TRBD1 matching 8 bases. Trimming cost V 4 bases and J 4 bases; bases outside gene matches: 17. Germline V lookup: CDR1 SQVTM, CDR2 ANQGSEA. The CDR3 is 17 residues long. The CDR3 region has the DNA TGCAGCGTTGTTGGGATCAGGGGGCCAGGCAGGAGCACTGAAGCTTTCTTT. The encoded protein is CSVVGIRGPGRSTEAFF.

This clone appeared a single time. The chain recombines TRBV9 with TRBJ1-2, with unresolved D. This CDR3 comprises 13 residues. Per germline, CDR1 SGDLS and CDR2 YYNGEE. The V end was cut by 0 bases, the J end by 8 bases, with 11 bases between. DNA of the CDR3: TGTGCCAGCAGCGTAGCGGGGTTTTACGGCTACACCTTC. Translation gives CASSVAGFYGYTF.

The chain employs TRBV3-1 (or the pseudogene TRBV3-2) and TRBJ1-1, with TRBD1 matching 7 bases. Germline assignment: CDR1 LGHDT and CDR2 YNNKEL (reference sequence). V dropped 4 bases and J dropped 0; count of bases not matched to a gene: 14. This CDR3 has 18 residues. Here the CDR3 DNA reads TGTGCCAGCAGCCTCTTTGGCTCCCCCACAGGGGTGAACACTGAAGCTTTCTTT. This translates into CASSLFGSPTGVNTEAFF.

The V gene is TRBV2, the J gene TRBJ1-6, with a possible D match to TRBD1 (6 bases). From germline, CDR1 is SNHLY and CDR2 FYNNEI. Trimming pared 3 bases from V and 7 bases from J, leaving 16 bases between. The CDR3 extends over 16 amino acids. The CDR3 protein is CASSDKQGSWNSPLHF. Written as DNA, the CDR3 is TGTGCCAGCAGTGATAAACAGGGATCTTGGAATTCACCCCTCCACTTT.

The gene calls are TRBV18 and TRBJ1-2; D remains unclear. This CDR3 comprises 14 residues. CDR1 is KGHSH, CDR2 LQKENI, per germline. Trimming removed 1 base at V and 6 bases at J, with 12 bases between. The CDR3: CASSPQREHNGYTF. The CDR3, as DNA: TGTGCCAGCTCACCACAACGGGAGCATAATGGCTACACCTTC. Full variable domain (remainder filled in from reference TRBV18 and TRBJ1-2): NAGVMQNPRHLVRRRGQEARLRCSPMKGHSHVYWYRQLPEEGLKFMVYLQKENIIDESGMPKERFSAEFPKEGPSILRIQQVVRGDSAAYFCASSPQREHNGYTFGSGTRLTVV.

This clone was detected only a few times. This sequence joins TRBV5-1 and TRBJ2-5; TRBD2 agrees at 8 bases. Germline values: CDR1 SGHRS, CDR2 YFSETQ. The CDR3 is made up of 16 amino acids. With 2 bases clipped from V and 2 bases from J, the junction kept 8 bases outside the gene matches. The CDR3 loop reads CASSFGRGGLQETQYF. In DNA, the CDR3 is TGCGCCAGCAGCTTTGGTCGGGGGGGACTTCAAGAGACCCAGTACTTC. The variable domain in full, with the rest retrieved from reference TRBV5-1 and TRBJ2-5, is KAGVTQTPRYLIKTRGQQVTLSCSPISGHRSVSWYQQTPGQGLQFLFEYFSETQRNKGNFPGRFSGRQFSNSRSEMNVSTLELGDSALYLCASSFGRGGLQETQYFGPGTRLLVL.

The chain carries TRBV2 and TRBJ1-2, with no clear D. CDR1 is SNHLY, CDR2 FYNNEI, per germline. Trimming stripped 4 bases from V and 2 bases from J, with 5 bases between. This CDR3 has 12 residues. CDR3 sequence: CASSVGNYGYTF. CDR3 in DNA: TGTGCCAGCAGTGTTGGCAACTATGGCTACACCTTC.